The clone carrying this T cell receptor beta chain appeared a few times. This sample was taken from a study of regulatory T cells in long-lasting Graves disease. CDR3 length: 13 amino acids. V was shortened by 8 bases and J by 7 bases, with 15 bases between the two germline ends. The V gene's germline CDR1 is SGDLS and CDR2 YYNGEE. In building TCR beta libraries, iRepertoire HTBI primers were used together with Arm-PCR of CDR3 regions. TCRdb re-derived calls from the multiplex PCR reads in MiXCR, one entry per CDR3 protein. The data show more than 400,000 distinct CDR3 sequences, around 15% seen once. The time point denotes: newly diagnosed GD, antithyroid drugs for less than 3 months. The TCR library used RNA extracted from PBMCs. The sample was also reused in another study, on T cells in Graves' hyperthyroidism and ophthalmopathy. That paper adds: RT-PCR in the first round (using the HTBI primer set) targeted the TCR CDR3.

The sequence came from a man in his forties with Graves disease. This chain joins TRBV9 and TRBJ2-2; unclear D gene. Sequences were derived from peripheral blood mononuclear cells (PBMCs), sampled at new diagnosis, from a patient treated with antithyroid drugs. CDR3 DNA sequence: TGTGCCAGTAGCCCCCTATTGAGCGGGGAGCTGTTTTTT. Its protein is CASSPLLSGELFF.